The 17 T cell receptor beta chains below all came from one sample that was sequenced in a study of beta chain features in type 1 diabetes (dated by TCRdb to 2016 to 2019). Library preparation was by the immunoSEQ multiplex PCR assay. The entire amount of isolated RNA was reverse transcribed using the High Capacity cDNA Reverse Transcription Kit, so the sequenced TCRB transcripts were expressed ones. TCRdb holds this immuneACCESS table with in-frame rearrangements only. Some clones are missing; in checked studies, unresolved V genes explain under half, and the rest has no known cause. For this sample the table gives 37,000 or so clones, of which around half were detected only once. 0.65% to 0.8% of the sample is taken by the ten largest. Sample: central memory CD4+ T cells from blood. Every receptor here comes from a woman younger than 30 in good health.

This chain links TRBV6-1 with TRBJ2-3, with 10 positions matching TRBD2. Losses at the gene ends were 6 bases for V and 1 base for J; bases not matched to a gene: 1. The CDR3 loop spans 14 amino acids. Germline CDR1 is MNHNS and CDR2 is SASEGT. CDR3 in amino acids: CASRLAGGTDTQYF. The CDR3 DNA is TGTGCCAGCAGGCTAGCGGGGGGCACAGATACGCAGTATTTT.

The CDR3 protein is CAWDRDSVPSTQYF. CDR3 sequence (DNA): TGTGCCTGGGACCGGGACTCGGTCCCTTCTACGCAGTATTTT. This chain links TRBV30 with TRBJ2-3; possible D gene TRBD2, 6 bases. CDR3 length: 14 residues. Germline CDR1 is GTSNPN and CDR2 is SVGIG (reference sequence). V gave up 5 bases and J gave up 8 bases, with 20 bases separating them. The full variable domain, rest sourced from reference TRBV30 and TRBJ2-3, is SQTIHQWPATLVQPVGSPLSLECTVEGTSNPNLYWYRQAAGRGLQLLFYSVGIGQISSEVPQNLSASRPQDRQFILSSKKLLLSDSGFYLCAWDRDSVPSTQYFGPGTRLTVL.

This clone was observed a handful of times. The chain links TRBV2 to TRBJ1-1; D is ambiguous. Germline CDR1 and CDR2: SNHLY and FYNNEI. The germline V and J ends were trimmed by 3 bases and 1 base, with 6 bases remaining between them. The CDR3 extends over 13 amino acids. Written as DNA, the CDR3 is TGTGCCAGCAGTGATGATAGGAACACTGAAGCTTTCTTT. Translation: CASSDDRNTEAFF.

The chain uses TRBV5-1 and TRBJ2-5; a possible D gene is TRBD2 (5 bases). The DNA matches TRBJ2-7 better at its end, which makes the J call doubtful. The CDR3 runs to 13 residues. Germline CDR1 SGHRS, CDR2 YFSETQ. CDR3 sequence: CASSSTGSYEQYF. CDR3 nucleotide sequence: TGCGCCAGCAGTTCGACGGGGTCCTACGAGCAGTACTTC.

This clone was detected a few times. This sequence joins TRBV7-8 and TRBJ1-2; D not resolved. V was trimmed by 6 bases and J by 6 bases, leaving 20 bases between them. Per the germline V gene, CDR1 is SGHVS and CDR2 is FQNEAQ. The CDR3 consists of 15 residues. In DNA, the CDR3 is TGTGCCAGCAGTAATCTCGTTCAGGTATCGGATGGCTACACCTTC. It yields the protein CASSNLVQVSDGYTF.

The genes are TRBV5-4 and TRBJ2-5; D uncertain. The CDR3 extends over 13 amino acids. CDR1 and CDR2 (germline): SGHNT, YYREEE (reference sequence). V was clipped by 0 bases and J by 0 bases, with 3 bases between them. The CDR3 nucleotides are TGTGCCAGCAGCTTGGACTACCAAGAGACCCAGTACTTC. Protein: CASSLDYQETQYF. Variable domain in full (rest from reference TRBV5-4 and TRBJ2-5): ETGVTQSPTHLIKTRGQQVTLRCSSQSGHNTVSWYQQALGQGPQFIFQYYREEENGRGNFPPRFSGLQFPNYSSELNVNALELDDSALYLCASSLDYQETQYFGPGTRLLVL.

This clone showed up just a few times. Other DNA sequences of this sample code for an identical CDR3. This sequence joins TRBV6-5 and TRBJ2-7; D possibly corresponds to TRBD1 (5 bases). CDR1 is MNHEY and CDR2 is SVGAGI in the germline V gene. Trimming took 3 bases from V and 2 from J, leaving 14 bases between them. The CDR3 runs 15 residues. This CDR3 is CASSYDQGRPYEQYF. CDR3 DNA: TGTGCCAGCAGTTATGACCAGGGTCGACCCTACGAGCAGTACTTC.

This clone turned up a few times. The chain employs TRBV6-1 and TRBJ2-7; 7 positions match TRBD1. V lost 4 bases to trimming and J lost 2 bases; unmatched junction nucleotides: 2. Germline V lookup: CDR1 MNHNS, CDR2 SASEGT. This CDR3 has 13 amino acids. CDR3 in amino acids: CASSAGTAYEQYF. The CDR3 DNA follows: TGTGCCAGCAGTGCTGGGACAGCCTACGAGCAGTACTTC.

The chain couples TRBV5-1 to TRBJ1-1; 8 positions match TRBD1. Per germline, CDR1 SGHRS and CDR2 YFSETQ. Losses at the gene ends were 5 bases for V and 1 base for J; bases not matched to a gene: 4. The length of the CDR3 is 14 residues. CDR3 nucleotides: TGCGCCAGCAGGTTTGGGACAGGGAACACTGAAGCTTTCTTT. Translation: CASRFGTGNTEAFF.

This clone appeared a few times. V gene TRBV7-9 combines with J gene TRBJ2-1; 8 positions match TRBD1. This CDR3 has 13 amino acids. V was clipped by 5 bases and J by 8 bases; unmatched bases: 5. CDR1 is SEHNR and CDR2 is FQNEAQ in the germline V gene (reference sequence). CDR3 loop: CASSKGTGYEQFF. The CDR3 DNA sequence: TGTGCCAGCAGCAAGGGGACAGGCTATGAGCAGTTCTTC.

The CDR3 loop reads CASSSRGGEGDTQYF. The CDR3 nucleotides read TGTGCCAGCAGCTCCCGCGGGGGTGAGGGAGATACGCAGTATTTT. The chain carries TRBV11-2 and TRBJ2-3, with 7 bases that match TRBD2. Looked up from germline, CDR1 is SGHAT and CDR2 is FQNNGV. The CDR3 sequence is 15 residues long. J was trimmed by 5 bases and V by 4 bases; bases with no gene match: 9.

Of note for this clone: The same CDR3 arises from other DNA sequences in this sample as well. The rearrangement uses TRBV25-1 and TRBJ1-1, with D possibly being TRBD1 (6 bases). V was cut by 4 bases and J by 7 bases, with 10 bases left in between. Germline V lookup: CDR1 MGHDK, CDR2 SYGVNS. The CDR3 is 12 amino acids. The DNA for the CDR3 is TGTGCCAGCAGTGCTCAGGGGTATGAAGCTTTCTTT. Protein product: CASSAQGYEAFF.

V is TRBV2 and J is TRBJ2-2, with D perhaps matching TRBD2 (6 bases). The CDR3 totals 13 residues. Germline assignment: CDR1 SNHLY and CDR2 FYNNEI. V lost 6 bases and J lost 1, with 6 bases in between. The CDR3 region has the DNA TGTGCCAGCAGCGGGGGGAACACCGGGGAGCTGTTTTTT. Protein sequence: CASSGGNTGELFF.

V usage is TRBV7-2 and J usage is TRBJ2-7; 8 bases map to TRBD1. From germline, CDR1 is SGHTA and CDR2 FQGNSA. This CDR3 spans 14 amino acids. Trimming cost V 5 bases and J 5 bases; bases outside gene matches: 8. CDR3 loop: CASSLGGQAHEQYF. CDR3 nucleotides: TGTGCCAGCAGCCTGGGGGGACAGGCCCACGAGCAGTACTTC.

The V call is TRBV6-6, the J call TRBJ1-5; D is unresolved. With 6 bases removed from V and 3 bases from J, the gap between germline ends came to 12 bases. There are 14 residues in the CDR3. Per the germline V gene, CDR1 is MNHNY and CDR2 is SVGAGI (reference sequence). In DNA form, the CDR3 reads TGTGCCAGCAGCCCCTTCCCGTACAATCAGCCCCAGCATTTT. Protein: CASSPFPYNQPQHF.

The genes are TRBV6-5 and TRBJ2-3; TRBD1 might be the D (5 bases). The CDR3 loop spans 14 amino acids. In germline, CDR1 is MNHEY, CDR2 SVGAGI. Trimming left V 2 bases short and J 1 base short, with 7 bases between. The CDR3 DNA reads as TGTGCCAGCAGTTACAGGGGTCGCACAGATACGCAGTATTTT. Its translation: CASSYRGRTDTQYF.

V gene TRBV19 combines with J gene TRBJ2-1; possibly TRBD2 for D (5 bases). Trimming left V 3 bases short and J 4 bases short, with 16 bases between. CDR1 and CDR2 (germline): LNHDA, SQIVND (reference sequence). The CDR3 runs 16 residues. CDR3 bases: TGTGCCAGTAGTATGTCGTCGAGCGGTGAGTACAATGAGCAGTTCTTC. It yields the protein CASSMSSSGEYNEQFF.